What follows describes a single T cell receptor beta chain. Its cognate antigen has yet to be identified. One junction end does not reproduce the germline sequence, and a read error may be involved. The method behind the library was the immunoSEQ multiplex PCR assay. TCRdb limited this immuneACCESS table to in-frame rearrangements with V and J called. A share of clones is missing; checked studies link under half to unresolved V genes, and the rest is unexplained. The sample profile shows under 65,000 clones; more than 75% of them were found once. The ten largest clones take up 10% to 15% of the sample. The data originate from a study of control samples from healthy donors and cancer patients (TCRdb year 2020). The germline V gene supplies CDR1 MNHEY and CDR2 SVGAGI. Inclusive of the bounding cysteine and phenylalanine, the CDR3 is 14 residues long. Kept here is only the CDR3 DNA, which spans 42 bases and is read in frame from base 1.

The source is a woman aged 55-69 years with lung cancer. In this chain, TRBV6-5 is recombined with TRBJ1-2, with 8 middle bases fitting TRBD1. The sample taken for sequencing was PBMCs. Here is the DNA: TGTGCCAGCAGTTACTCGGACAGGGCGAACGGCTACACTTTC. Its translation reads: CASSYSDRANGYTF.